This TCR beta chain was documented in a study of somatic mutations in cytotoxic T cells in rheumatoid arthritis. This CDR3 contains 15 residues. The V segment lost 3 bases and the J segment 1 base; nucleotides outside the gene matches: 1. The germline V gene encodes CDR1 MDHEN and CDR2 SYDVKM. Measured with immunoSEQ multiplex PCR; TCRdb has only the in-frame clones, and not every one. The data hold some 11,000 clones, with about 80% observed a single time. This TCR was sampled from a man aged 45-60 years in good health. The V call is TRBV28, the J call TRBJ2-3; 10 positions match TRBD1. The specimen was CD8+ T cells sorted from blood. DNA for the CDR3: TGTGCCAGCAGTTTTGGGACAGGGGGCACAGATACGCAGTATTTT. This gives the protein CASSFGTGGTDTQYF.